This T cell receptor (beta chain) is drawn from a study of blood T cell repertoires in COVID-19. Overall study context: From T cells, B-cell-depleted T cells, or PBMCs came the material, which was cDNA or gDNA.

Assay used: immunoSEQ multiplex PCR; TCRdb lists only in-frame clones, some missing. The sample holds some 21,000 clones; around 90% are singletons and the top ten take about 18%. The CDR3 has 14 amino acids. V lost 0 bases to trimming and J lost 6 bases, with 11 bases between them. Germline assignment: CDR1 MNHEY and CDR2 SVGEGT. This chain uses TRBV6-2 or TRBV6-3 with TRBJ2-5, with a weak D call TRBD2 (6 bases). The sequence derives from a human donor in a cohort sampled during active COVID-19. Input material: peripheral blood. In nucleotides, the CDR3 is TGTGCCAGCAGTTACTCGGGGGGATTGAAGACCCAGTACTTC. It translates to CASSYSGGLKTQYF.